Presented here are 7 T cell receptor beta chains from one specimen sequenced in a study of T cells after yellow fever vaccination. MiXCR, run by TCRdb on the 5' RACE reads, gives a single entry per CDR3 protein. The sample lists around 330,000 distinct CDR3 sequences, approximately 3.8% seen once, with around 20% in the top ten. Sequenced material: PBMCs, taken on the day of the yellow fever booster vaccination. All receptors derive from a man between 18 and 35 years old who received the YFV17D yellow fever vaccine.

This clonotype was seen only a few times. This chain links TRBV20-1 with TRBJ1-2; a weak D match, TRBD1 (5 bases). Germline lookup yields CDR1 DFQATT and CDR2 SNEGSKA (reference sequence). The ends were cut back, 3 bases at V and 8 bases at J, with 19 bases in the middle. The CDR3 totals 14 residues. The CDR3 protein is CSASHRDGARGYTF. In DNA, the CDR3 is TGCAGTGCTAGCCACCGGGACGGAGCGAGAGGCTACACCTTC.

The chain combines TRBV28 with TRBJ1-3; no definite D call. Trimming pared 5 bases from V and 6 bases from J, leaving 11 bases between. In germline, CDR1 is MDHEN, CDR2 SYDVKM. This CDR3 spans 13 amino acids. CDR3 DNA sequence: TGTGCCAGCAGTCCCGGACGGGAAAACACCATATATTTT. Amino acid sequence: CASSPGRENTIYF.

The J gene is TRBJ2-7, the V gene TRBV2; the match to TRBD1 covers 7 bases. Germline lookup yields CDR1 SNHLY and CDR2 FYNNEI. This CDR3 spans 14 amino acids. Trimming removed 7 bases from V and 0 bases from J; junction bases left unmatched: 6. The CDR3, as DNA: TGTGCCAGCAACCAACAGGGGAACTCCTACGAGCAGTACTTC. Amino acid sequence: CASNQQGNSYEQYF. Based on the CDR3 plus reference TRBV2 and TRBJ2-7, the full variable domain is EPEVTQTPSHQVTQMGQEVILRCVPISNHLYFYWYRQILGQKVEFLVSFYNNEISEKSEIFDDQFSVERPDGSNFTLKIRSTKLEDSAMYFCASNQQGNSYEQYFGPGTRLTVT.

This clonotype was counted many times. The J gene is TRBJ1-1, the V gene TRBV3-1, with 9 bases aligning to TRBD1. Germline V gene lookup returns CDR1 LGHDT and CDR2 YNNKEL (reference sequence). The J segment lost 1 base and the V segment lost 10 bases, leaving 10 bases of the junction unmatched. The CDR3 consists of 15 residues. CDR3 amino acids: CATRGWGQGNTEAFF. The CDR3 bases are TGTGCCACCAGGGGTTGGGGACAGGGGAACACTGAAGCTTTCTTT.

The V gene is TRBV7-9, the J gene TRBJ1-2, with no clear D. The CDR3 spans 10 residues. Trimming stripped 1 base from V and 10 bases from J, with 4 bases between. Looked up from germline, CDR1 is SEHNR and CDR2 is FQNEAQ (reference sequence). In nucleotides, the CDR3 is TGTGCCAGCAGCTTAGATCTCTACACCTTC. Its translation: CASSLDLYTF.

The chain combines TRBV7-9 with TRBJ2-7, with 9 bases lining up with TRBD1. CDR1 is SEHNR, CDR2 FQNEAQ, per germline (reference sequence). The CDR3 has 14 residues. V gave up 5 bases and J gave up 4 bases; unmatched junction bases: 6. This CDR3 reads CASSPGQGWYEQYF. The CDR3 DNA sequence: TGTGCCAGCAGCCCCGGACAGGGGTGGTACGAGCAGTACTTC.

This clonotype was recorded many times. The chain employs TRBV7-2 and TRBJ2-1; D ambiguous. The germline gives CDR1 SGHTA, CDR2 FQGNSA. V was trimmed by 6 bases and J by 5 bases, leaving 8 bases between them. This CDR3 region has 12 residues. Here the CDR3 reads CASSPIDNEQFF. CDR3 DNA sequence: TGTGCCAGCAGTCCCATAGACAATGAGCAGTTCTTC.